This T cell receptor beta chain derives from a study of breast tumors, draining lymph nodes, adjacent tissues. The V and J ends lost 4 bases and 6 bases, in that order; junction bases with no gene match: 10. Germline V gene lookup returns CDR1 SGHTA and CDR2 FQGNSA. This CDR3 has 15 residues. The study, taken as a whole, reports: Tumor and nontumor repertoires were significantly more similar in luminal-like than in basal-like breast cancer. Findings are consistent with lymph node origin and intratumoral expansion of most tumor T cells. Tumor TCR diversity was below lymph nodes but above nontumor tissue.

One entry per CDR3 protein, called by TCRdb with MiXCR from the multiplex PCR reads. The table lists 7,000 to 9,000 distinct CDR3 sequences, around three quarters of them singletons, with roughly 41% in the top ten. For this clonotype: Its antigen remains unidentified.

This clonotype was obtained from a female donor with breast cancer. Some clones in this sample may be carry-over from other donors' samples. This rearrangement joins TRBV7-2 to TRBJ2-7; the match to TRBD1 covers 9 bases. The sequencing sample was made of tumor-adjacent breast tissue. The CDR3 loop is CASSSSGTGISEQYF. As DNA, the CDR3 is TGTGCCAGCAGCTCATCCGGGACAGGGATTTCCGAGCAGTACTTC.